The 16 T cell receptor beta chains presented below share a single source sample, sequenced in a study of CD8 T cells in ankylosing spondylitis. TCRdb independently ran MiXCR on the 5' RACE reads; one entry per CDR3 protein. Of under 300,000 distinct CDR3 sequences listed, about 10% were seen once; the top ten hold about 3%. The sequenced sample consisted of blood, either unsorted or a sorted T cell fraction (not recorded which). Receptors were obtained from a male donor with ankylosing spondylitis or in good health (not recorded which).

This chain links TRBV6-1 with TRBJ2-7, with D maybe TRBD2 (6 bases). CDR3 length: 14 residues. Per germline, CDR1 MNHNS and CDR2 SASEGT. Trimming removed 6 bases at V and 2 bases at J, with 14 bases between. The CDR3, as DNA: TGTGCCAGCAGGACACCGGGACTTCCCTACGAGCAGTACTTC. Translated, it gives CASRTPGLPYEQYF.

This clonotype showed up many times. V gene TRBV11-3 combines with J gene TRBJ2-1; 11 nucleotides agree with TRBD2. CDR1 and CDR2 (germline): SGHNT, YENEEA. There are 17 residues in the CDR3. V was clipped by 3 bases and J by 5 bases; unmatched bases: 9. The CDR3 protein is CASSFRSLAGAHNEQFF. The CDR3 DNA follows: TGTGCCAGCAGCTTTAGGTCACTAGCGGGGGCCCACAATGAGCAGTTCTTC.

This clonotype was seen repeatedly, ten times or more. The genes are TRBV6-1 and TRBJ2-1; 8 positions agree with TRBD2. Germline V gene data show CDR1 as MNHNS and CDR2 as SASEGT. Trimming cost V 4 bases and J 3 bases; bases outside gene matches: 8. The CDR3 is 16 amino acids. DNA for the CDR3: TGTGCCAGCAGTGGGGGGGGGCTAGCGGGCTACAATGAGCAGTTCTTC. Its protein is CASSGGGLAGYNEQFF.

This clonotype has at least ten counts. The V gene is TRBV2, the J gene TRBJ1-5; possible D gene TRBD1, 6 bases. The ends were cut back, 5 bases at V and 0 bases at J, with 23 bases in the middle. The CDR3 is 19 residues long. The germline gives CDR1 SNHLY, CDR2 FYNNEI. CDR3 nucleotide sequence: TGTGCCAGCAGTAGACCACCCGGGACATTATTCCGTAGCAATCAGCCCCAGCATTTT. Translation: CASSRPPGTLFRSNQPQHF.

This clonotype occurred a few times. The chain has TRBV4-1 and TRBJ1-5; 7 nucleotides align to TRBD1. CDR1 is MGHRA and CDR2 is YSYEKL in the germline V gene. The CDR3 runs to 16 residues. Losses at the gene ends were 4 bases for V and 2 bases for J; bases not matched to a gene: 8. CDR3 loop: CASSPETGIGNQPQHF. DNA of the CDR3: TGCGCCAGCAGCCCTGAGACAGGGATTGGCAATCAGCCCCAGCATTTT.

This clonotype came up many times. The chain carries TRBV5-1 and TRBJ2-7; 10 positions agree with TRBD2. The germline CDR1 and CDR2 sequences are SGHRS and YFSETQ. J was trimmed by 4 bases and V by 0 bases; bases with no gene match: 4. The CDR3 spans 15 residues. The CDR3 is CASSLEGTSVYEQYF. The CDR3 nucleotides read TGCGCCAGCAGCTTGGAGGGGACTAGCGTTTACGAGCAGTACTTC.

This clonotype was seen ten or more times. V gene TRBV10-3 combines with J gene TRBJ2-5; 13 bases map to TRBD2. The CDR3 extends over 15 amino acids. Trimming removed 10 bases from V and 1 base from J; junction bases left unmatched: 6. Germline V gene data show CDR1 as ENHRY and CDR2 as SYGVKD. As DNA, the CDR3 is TGTGCCACGACTAGCGGGGGGTCCATCCAAGAGACCCAGTACTTC. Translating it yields CATTSGGSIQETQYF.

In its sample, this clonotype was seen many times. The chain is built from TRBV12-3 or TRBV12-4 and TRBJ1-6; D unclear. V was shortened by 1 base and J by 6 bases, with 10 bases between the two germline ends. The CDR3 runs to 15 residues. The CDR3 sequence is CASSLDGQINSPLHF. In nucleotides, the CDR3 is TGTGCCAGCAGTTTAGATGGGCAAATTAATTCACCCCTCCACTTT.

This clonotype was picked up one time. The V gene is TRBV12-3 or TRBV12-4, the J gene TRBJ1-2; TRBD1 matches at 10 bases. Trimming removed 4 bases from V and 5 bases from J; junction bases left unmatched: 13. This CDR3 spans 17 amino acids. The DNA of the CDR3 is TGTGCCAGCAGTTCCATCGGAGGGACAGGGGAGAGGTATGGCTACACCTTC. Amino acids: CASSSIGGTGERYGYTF.

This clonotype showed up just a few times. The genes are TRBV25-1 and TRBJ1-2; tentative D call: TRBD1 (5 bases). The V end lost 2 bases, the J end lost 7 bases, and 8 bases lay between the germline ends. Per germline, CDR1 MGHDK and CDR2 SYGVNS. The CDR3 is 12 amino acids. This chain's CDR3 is CASSEGGGGYTF. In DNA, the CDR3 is TGTGCCAGCAGTGAAGGGGGGGGTGGCTACACCTTC.

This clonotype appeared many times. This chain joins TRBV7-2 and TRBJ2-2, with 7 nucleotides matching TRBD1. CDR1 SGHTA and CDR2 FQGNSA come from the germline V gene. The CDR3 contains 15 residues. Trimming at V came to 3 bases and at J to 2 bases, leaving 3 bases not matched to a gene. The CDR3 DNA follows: TGTGCCAGCAGCTTCGACAGGGCCAACACCGGGGAGCTGTTTTTT. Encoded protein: CASSFDRANTGELFF. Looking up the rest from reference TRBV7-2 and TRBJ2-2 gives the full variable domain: GAGVSQSPSNKVTEKGKDVELRCDPISGHTALYWYRQSLGQGLEFLIYFQGNSAPDKSGLPSDRFSAERTGGSVSTLTIQRTQQEDSAVYLCASSFDRANTGELFFGEGSRLTVL.

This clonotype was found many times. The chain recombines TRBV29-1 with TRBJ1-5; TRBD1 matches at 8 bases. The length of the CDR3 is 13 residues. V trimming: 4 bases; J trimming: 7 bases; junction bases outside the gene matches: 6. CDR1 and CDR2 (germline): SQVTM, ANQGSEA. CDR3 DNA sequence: TGCAGCGTTGGGGATGACAGGGGACAGCCCCAGCATTTT. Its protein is CSVGDDRGQPQHF.

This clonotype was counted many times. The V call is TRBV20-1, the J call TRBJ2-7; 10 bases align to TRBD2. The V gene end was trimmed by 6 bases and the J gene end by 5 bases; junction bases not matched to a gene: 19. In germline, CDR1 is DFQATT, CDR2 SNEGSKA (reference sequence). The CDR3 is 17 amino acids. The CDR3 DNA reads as TGCAGTGCCGAGGGGTCAGGGGGGATAACTAGCGGGGACGAGCAGTACTTC. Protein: CSAEGSGGITSGDEQYF.

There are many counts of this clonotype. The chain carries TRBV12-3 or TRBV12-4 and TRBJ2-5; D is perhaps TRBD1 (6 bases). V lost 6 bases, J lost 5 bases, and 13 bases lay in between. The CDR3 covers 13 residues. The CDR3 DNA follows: TGTGCCAGCAGAGGTGGACAGCGGGAGACCCAGTACTTC. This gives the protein CASRGGQRETQYF.

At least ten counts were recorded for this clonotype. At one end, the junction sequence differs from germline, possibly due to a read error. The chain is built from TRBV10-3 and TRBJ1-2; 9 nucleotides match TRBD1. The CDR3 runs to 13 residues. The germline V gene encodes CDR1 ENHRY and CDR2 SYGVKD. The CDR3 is CAVREGTGYGYTF. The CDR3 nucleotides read TGTGCCGTCAGAGAGGGGACAGGGTATGGCTACACCTTC.

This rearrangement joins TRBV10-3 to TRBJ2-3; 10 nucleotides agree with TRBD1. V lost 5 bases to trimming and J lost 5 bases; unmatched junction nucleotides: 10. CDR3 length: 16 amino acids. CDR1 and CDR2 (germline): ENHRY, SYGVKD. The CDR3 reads CAISRLPGQGKDTQYF. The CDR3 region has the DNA TGTGCCATCAGTCGACTGCCGGGACAGGGGAAAGATACGCAGTATTTT.